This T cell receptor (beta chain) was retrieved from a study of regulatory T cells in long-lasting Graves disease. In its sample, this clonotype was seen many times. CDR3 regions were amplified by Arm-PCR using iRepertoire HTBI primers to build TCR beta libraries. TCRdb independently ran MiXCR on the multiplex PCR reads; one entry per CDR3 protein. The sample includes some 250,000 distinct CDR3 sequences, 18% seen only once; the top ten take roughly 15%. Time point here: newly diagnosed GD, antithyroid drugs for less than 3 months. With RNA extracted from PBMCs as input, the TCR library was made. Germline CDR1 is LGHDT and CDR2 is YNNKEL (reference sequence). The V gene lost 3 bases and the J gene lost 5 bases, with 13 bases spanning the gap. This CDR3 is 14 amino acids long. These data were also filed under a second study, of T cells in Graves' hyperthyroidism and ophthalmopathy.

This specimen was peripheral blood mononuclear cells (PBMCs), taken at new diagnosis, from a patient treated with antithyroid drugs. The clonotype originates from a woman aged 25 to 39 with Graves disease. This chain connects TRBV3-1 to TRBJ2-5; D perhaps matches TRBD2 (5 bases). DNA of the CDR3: TGTGCCAGCAGCCAGGACCGGGGTGGGGAGACCCAGTACTTC. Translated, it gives CASSQDRGGETQYF.